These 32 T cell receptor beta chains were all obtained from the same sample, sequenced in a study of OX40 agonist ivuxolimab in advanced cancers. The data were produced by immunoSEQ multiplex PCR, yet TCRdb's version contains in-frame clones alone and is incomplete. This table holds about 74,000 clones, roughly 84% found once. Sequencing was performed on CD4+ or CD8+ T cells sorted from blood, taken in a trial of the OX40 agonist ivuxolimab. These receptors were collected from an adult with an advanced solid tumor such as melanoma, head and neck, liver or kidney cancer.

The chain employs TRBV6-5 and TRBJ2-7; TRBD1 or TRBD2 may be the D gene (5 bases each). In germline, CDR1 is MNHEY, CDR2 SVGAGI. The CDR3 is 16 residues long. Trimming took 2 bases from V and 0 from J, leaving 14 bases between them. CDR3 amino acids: CASSYGPGLSSYEQYF. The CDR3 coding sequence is TGTGCCAGCAGTTACGGTCCGGGGCTGAGCTCCTACGAGCAGTACTTC.

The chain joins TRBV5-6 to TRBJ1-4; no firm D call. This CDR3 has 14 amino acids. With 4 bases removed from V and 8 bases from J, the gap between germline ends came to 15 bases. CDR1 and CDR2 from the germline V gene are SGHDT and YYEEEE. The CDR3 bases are TGTGCCAGCAGCCGCACCCGGACGGGCGAAAAACTGTTTTTT. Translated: CASSRTRTGEKLFF.

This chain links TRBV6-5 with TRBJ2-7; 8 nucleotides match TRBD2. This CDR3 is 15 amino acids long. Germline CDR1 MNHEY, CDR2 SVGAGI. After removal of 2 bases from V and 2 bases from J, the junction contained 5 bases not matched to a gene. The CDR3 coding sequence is TGTGCCAGCAGTTACCTAACTAGCGGTGCCTACGAGCAGTACTTC. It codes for CASSYLTSGAYEQYF.

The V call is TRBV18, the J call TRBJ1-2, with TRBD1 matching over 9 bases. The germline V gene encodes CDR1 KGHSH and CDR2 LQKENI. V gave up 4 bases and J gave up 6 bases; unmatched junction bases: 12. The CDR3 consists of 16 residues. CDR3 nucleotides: TGTGCCAGCTCACGGTGGGACAGGGCGGTCGTGGATGGCTACACCTTC. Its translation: CASSRWDRAVVDGYTF.

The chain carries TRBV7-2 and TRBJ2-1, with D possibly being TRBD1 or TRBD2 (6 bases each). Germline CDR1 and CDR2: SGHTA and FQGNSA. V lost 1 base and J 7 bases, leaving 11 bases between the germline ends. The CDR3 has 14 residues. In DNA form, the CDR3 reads TGTGCCAGCAGCTTAGAGTGGAGGGGGAATGAGCAGTTCTTC. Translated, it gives CASSLEWRGNEQFF. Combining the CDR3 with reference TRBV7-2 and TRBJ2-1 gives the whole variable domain GAGVSQSPSNKVTEKGKDVELRCDPISGHTALYWYRQSLGQGLEFLIYFQGNSAPDKSGLPSDRFSAERTGGSVSTLTIQRTQQEDSAVYLCASSLEWRGNEQFFGPGTRLTVL.

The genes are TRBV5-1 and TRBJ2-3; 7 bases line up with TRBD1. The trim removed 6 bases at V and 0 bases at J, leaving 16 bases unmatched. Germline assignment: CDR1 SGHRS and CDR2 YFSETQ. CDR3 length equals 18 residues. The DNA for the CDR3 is TGCGCCAGCACCGACAGGGTGCAAGGTTCGGGCAGCACAGATACGCAGTATTTT. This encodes CASTDRVQGSGSTDTQYF.

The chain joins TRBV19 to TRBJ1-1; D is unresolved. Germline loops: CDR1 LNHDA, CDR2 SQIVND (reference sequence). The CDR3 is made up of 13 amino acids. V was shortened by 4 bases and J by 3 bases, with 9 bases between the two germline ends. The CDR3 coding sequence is TGTGCCAGTAGTAACGTGGCGGACACTGAAGCTTTCTTT. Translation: CASSNVADTEAFF.

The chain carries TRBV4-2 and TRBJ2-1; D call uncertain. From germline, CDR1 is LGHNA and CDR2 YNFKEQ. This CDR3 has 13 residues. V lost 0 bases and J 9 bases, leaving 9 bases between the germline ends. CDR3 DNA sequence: TGTGCCAGCAGCCAAGACCCGTTTCGTGAGCAGTTCTTC. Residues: CASSQDPFREQFF.

CDR3 DNA sequence: TGCGCCAGCAGCCCGGCGGCCGGTTCGAACACTGAAGCTTTCTTT. This encodes CASSPAAGSNTEAFF. V and J are TRBV5-1 and TRBJ1-1, with D uncertain. This CDR3 has 15 residues. The V gene lost 4 bases and the J gene lost 1 base, with 14 bases spanning the gap. Per the germline V gene, CDR1 is SGHRS and CDR2 is YFSETQ.

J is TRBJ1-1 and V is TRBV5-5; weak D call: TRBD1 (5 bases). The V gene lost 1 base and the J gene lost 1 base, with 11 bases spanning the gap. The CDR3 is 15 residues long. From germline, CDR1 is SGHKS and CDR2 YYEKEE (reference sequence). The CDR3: CASSLFLQGNTEAFF. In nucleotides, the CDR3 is TGTGCCAGCAGCTTGTTCCTCCAGGGGAACACTGAAGCTTTCTTT.

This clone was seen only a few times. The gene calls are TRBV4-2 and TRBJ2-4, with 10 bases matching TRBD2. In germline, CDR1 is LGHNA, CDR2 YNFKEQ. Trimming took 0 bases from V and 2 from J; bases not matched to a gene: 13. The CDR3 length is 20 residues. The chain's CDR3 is CASSQDFSASGGGSKNIQYF. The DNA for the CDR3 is TGTGCCAGCAGCCAAGATTTTAGCGCTAGCGGGGGTGGGTCCAAAAACATTCAGTACTTC.

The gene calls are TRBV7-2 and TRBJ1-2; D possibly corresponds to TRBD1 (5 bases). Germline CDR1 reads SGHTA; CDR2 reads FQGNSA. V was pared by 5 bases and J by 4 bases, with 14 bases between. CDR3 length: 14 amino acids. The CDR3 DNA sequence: TGTGCCAGCAGCCTACAGCGGGGCGGCTATGGCTACACCTTC. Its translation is CASSLQRGGYGYTF. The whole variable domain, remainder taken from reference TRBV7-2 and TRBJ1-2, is GAGVSQSPSNKVTEKGKDVELRCDPISGHTALYWYRQSLGQGLEFLIYFQGNSAPDKSGLPSDRFSAERTGGSVSTLTIQRTQQEDSAVYLCASSLQRGGYGYTFGSGTRLTVV.

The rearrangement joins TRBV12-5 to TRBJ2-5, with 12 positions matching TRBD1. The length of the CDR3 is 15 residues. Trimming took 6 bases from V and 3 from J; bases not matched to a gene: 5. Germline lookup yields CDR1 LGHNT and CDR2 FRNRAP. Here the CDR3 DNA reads TGTGCTAGTGGACTGGGGACAGGGGGCGAAGAGACCCAGTACTTC. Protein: CASGLGTGGEETQYF.

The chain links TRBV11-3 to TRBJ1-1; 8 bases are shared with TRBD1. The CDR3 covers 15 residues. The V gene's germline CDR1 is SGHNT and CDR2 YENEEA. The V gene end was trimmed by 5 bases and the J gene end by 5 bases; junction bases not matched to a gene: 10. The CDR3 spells CASSPRTGGYTEAFF. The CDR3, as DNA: TGTGCCAGCAGCCCTCGTACAGGGGGGTATACTGAAGCTTTCTTT.

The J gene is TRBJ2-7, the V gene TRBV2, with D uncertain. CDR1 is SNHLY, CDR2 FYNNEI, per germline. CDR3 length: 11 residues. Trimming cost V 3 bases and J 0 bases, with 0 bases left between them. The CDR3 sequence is CASSDSYEQYF. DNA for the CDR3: TGTGCCAGCAGTGACTCCTACGAGCAGTACTTC.

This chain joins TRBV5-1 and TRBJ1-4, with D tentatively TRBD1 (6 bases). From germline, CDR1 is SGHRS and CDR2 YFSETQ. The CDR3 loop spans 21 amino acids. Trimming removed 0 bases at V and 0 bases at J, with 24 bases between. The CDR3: CASSLVRGGTTLRTTNEKLFF. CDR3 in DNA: TGCGCCAGCAGCTTGGTCCGCGGAGGGACAACTCTCCGGACAACTAATGAAAAACTGTTTTTT.

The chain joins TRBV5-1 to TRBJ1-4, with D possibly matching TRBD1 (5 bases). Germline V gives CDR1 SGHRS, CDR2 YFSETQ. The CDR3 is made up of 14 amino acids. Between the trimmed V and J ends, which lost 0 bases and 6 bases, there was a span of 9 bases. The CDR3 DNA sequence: TGCGCCAGCAGCTTGGGTTGGGGCGATGAAAAACTGTTTTTT. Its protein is CASSLGWGDEKLFF.

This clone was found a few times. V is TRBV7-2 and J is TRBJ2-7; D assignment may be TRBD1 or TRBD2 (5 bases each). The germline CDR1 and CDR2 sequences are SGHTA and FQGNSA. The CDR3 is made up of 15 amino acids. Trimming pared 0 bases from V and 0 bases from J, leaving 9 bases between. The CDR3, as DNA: TGTGCCAGCAGCTTAGCCGAGGGGAGCTCCTACGAGCAGTACTTC. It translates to CASSLAEGSSYEQYF. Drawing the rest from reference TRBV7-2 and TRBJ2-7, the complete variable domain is GAGVSQSPSNKVTEKGKDVELRCDPISGHTALYWYRQSLGQGLEFLIYFQGNSAPDKSGLPSDRFSAERTGGSVSTLTIQRTQQEDSAVYLCASSLAEGSSYEQYFGPGTRLTVT.

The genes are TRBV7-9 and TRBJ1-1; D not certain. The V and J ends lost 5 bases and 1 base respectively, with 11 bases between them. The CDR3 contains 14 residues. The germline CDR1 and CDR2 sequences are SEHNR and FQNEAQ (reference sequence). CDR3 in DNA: TGTGCCAGCAGCCCCGAGACCTGGAACACTGAAGCTTTCTTT. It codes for CASSPETWNTEAFF.

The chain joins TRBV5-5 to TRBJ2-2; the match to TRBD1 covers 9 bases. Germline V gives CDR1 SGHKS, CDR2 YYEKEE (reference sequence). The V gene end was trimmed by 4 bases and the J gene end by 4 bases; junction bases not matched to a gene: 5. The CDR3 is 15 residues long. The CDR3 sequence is CASSRTGVVTGELFF. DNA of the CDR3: TGTGCCAGCAGCCGGACAGGGGTTGTCACCGGGGAGCTGTTTTTT.

This CDR3 is CASSLRAGVDTQYF. The CDR3 DNA follows: TGTGCCAGCAGCTTAAGGGCAGGGGTGGATACGCAGTATTTT. The V and J genes are TRBV7-2 and TRBJ2-3; tentative D call: TRBD1 (6 bases). The V end was cut by 2 bases, the J end by 6 bases, with 12 bases between. CDR1 and CDR2 (germline): SGHTA, FQGNSA. The CDR3 spans 14 residues.

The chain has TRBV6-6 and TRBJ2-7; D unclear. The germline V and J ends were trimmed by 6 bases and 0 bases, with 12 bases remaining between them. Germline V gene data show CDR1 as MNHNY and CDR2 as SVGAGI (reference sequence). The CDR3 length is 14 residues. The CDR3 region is CASRPDHRSYEQYF. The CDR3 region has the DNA TGTGCCAGCAGACCCGATCACCGCTCCTACGAGCAGTACTTC.

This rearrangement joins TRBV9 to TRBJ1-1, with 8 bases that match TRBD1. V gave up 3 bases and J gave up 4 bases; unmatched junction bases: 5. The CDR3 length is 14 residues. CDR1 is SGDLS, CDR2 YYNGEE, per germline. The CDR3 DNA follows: TGTGCCAGCAGCGGAGTTACAGGGGGCACTGAAGCTTTCTTT. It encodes CASSGVTGGTEAFF.

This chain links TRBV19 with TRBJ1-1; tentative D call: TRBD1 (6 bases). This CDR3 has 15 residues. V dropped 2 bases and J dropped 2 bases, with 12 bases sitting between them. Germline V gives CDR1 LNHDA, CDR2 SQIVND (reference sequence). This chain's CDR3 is CASSIRRRGNTEAFF. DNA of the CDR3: TGTGCCAGTAGTATACGTCGCAGGGGAAACACTGAAGCTTTCTTT. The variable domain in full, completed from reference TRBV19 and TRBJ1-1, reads DGGITQSPKYLFRKEGQNVTLSCEQNLNHDAMYWYRQDPGQGLRLIYYSQIVNDFQKGDIAEGYSVSREKKESFPLTVTSAQKNPTAFYLCASSIRRRGNTEAFFGQGTRLTVV.

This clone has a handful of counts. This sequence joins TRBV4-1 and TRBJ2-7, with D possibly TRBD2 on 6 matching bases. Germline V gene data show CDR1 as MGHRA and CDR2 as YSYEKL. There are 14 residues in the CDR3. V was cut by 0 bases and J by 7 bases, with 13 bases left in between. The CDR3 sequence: CASSQDGRGREQYF. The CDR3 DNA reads TGCGCCAGCAGCCAAGATGGGCGGGGTAGGGAGCAGTACTTC.

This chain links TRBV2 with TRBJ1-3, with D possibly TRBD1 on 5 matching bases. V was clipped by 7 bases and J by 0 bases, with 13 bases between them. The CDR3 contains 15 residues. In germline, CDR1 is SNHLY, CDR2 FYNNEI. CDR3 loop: CASTGLLSSGNTIYF. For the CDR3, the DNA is TGTGCCAGCACAGGGCTTTTAAGCTCTGGAAACACCATATATTTT.

Here the CDR3 DNA reads TGTGCCAGCTCACCCCGCCTGGGAGGGGGCAATGAAAAACTGTTTTTT. Residues: CASSPRLGGGNEKLFF. The rearrangement joins TRBV18 to TRBJ1-4; 7 bases are shared with TRBD1. J gave up 5 bases and V 3 bases, and 9 bases lay outside the gene matches. The CDR3 consists of 16 residues. CDR1 and CDR2 from the germline V gene are KGHSH and LQKENI.

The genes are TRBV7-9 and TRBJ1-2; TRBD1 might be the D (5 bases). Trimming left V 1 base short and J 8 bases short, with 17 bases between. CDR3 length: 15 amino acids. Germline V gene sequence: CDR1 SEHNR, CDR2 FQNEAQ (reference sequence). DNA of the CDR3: TGTGCCAGCAGCTTAGATGGGGGACGCCCCGCCGGCTACACCTTC. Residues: CASSLDGGRPAGYTF.

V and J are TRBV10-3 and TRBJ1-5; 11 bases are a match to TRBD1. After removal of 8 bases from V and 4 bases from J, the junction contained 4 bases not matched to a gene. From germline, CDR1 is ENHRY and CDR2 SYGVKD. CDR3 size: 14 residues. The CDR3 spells CAIGGTGGNQPQHF. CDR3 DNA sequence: TGTGCCATCGGGGGGACAGGGGGAAATCAGCCCCAGCATTTT.

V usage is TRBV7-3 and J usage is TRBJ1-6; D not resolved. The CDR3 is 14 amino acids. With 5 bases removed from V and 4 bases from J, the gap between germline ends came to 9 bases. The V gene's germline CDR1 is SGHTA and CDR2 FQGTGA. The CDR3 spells CASSLDGYNSPLHF. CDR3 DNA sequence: TGTGCCAGCAGCCTGGACGGGTATAATTCACCCCTCCACTTT.

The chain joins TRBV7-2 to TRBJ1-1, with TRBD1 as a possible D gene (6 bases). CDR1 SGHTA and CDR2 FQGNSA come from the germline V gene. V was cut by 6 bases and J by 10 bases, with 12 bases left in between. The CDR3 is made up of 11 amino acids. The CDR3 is CASSQGGLAFF. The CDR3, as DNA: TGTGCCAGCAGTCAAGGGGGTCTAGCTTTCTTT.

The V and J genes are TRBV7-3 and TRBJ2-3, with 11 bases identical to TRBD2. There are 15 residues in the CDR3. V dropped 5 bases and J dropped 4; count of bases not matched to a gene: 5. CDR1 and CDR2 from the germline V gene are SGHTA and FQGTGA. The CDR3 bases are TGTGCCAGCAGCCCACTAGCGGGAGCGGCAGATACGCAGTATTTT. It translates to CASSPLAGAADTQYF.